This record concerns one T cell receptor (beta chain) sequence. CDR1 is DFQATT and CDR2 is SNEGSKA in the germline V gene (reference sequence). This CDR3 spans 12 amino acids. Trimming removed 4 bases from V and 3 bases from J, with 9 bases in between. This sample stems from a study of T cell repertoires in cytomegalovirus infection. In the study overall: Public TCR beta signatures indicated both CMV infection and matching HLA type.

TCRdb processed the reads anew with MiXCR; each CDR3 protein has one entry. The sample holds around 740,000 distinct CDR3 sequences; roughly 36% are singletons and the top ten take under 3%. The specimen sequenced was PBMCs. The V and J genes are TRBV20-1 and TRBJ1-2; perhaps TRBD1 as D (5 bases). The sequence came from a human donor in good health (CMV status not recorded). Some clones in this sample may be carry-over from other donors' samples. The CDR3 coding sequence is TGCAGTGCTACAGGGTCGGACTATGGCTACACCTTC. Residues: CSATGSDYGYTF.